These 6 T cell receptor beta chains share one sample of origin, sequenced in a study of T cell responses to AZD1222 COVID-19 vaccine (dated by TCRdb to about 2021). The protocol used for the library was the immunoSEQ multiplex PCR assay. TCRdb mirrors the immuneACCESS table, restricted to in-frame sequences. Some clones are absent from its copies; in checked studies, under half trace to an unresolved V gene, and the reason for the others is unknown. The sample records some 92,000 clones, 91% of which are singletons. Roughly 5.5% of the sample comes from the top ten. What the time point label conveys for this sample: baseline before first vaccination. This specimen's treatment or condition label, per the study, means: meningococcal conjugate vaccine given as trial control. This specimen was peripheral blood, taken on day 0 of MenACWY control vaccination. The receptors originated from an adult in good health.

The chain couples TRBV5-1 to TRBJ1-2; D may be TRBD1 (6 bases). Germline values: CDR1 SGHRS, CDR2 YFSETQ. CDR3 length: 14 residues. Trimming stripped 5 bases from V and 6 bases from J, with 17 bases between. CDR3 nucleotide sequence: TGCGCCAGCAGACACCCAACAGGGTTTGATGGCTACACCTTC. Protein sequence: CASRHPTGFDGYTF.

This clone is a singleton in its sample. V usage is TRBV13 and J usage is TRBJ1-5; 7 bases fit TRBD1. There are 13 residues in the CDR3. CDR1 is PRHDT and CDR2 is FYEKMQ in the germline V gene (reference sequence). The trim removed 4 bases at V and 6 bases at J, leaving 3 bases unmatched. The CDR3 coding sequence is TGTGCCAGCAGCTCACAGGGGATTCAGCCCCAGCATTTT. Amino acids: CASSSQGIQPQHF.

J is TRBJ2-2 and V is TRBV7-3, with D maybe TRBD1 (6 bases). Germline values: CDR1 SGHTA, CDR2 FQGTGA. Deletions cut 8 bases from V and 8 bases from J, with 12 bases between. This CDR3 contains 12 residues. The CDR3 here is CASGRGQGELFF. The CDR3 region has the DNA TGTGCCAGCGGCCGGGGACAAGGGGAGCTGTTTTTT.

This sequence joins TRBV6-1 and TRBJ1-6; D uncertain. The CDR3 has 15 amino acids. Deletions cut 1 base from V and 7 bases from J, with 11 bases between. Per germline, CDR1 MNHNS and CDR2 SASEGT. The DNA for the CDR3 is TGTGCCAGCAGTGAAGGGCAGGACTGGAATTCACCCCTCCACTTT. It specifies CASSEGQDWNSPLHF.

The chain employs TRBV11-2 and TRBJ2-1; 7 nucleotides agree with TRBD2. The CDR3 contains 15 residues. Trimming removed 3 bases from V and 1 base from J; junction bases left unmatched: 3. The germline CDR1 and CDR2 sequences are SGHAT and FQNNGV. CDR3: CASSFQAGSYNEQFF. The CDR3 nucleotides read TGTGCCAGCAGCTTCCAAGCGGGGTCCTACAATGAGCAGTTCTTC.

The chain joins TRBV28 to TRBJ2-7, with D possibly TRBD2 on 6 matching bases. The germline CDR1 and CDR2 sequences are MDHEN and SYDVKM. This CDR3 is built from 15 residues. V lost 4 bases, J lost 2 bases, and 15 bases lay in between. The CDR3 DNA reads as TGTGCCAGCAGTTCAGCCGGGACTGGCGCCTACGAGCAGTACTTC. Translation: CASSSAGTGAYEQYF.